The TCR beta chain under discussion was sequenced for a study of T cell repertoires in cytomegalovirus infection. This clonotype occurred once. TCRdb independently ran MiXCR on the reads; one entry per CDR3 protein. The sample has fewer than 200,000 distinct CDR3 sequences; roughly 19% are singletons. Germline CDR1 reads LGHDT; CDR2 reads YNNKEL (reference sequence). The CDR3 is made up of 14 amino acids. The germline V and J ends were trimmed by 3 bases and 0 bases, with 8 bases remaining between them. This sequence originates from a human donor in good health (CMV status not recorded). Some clones in this sample may be carry-over from other donors' samples. Sequenced material: PBMCs. This sequence joins TRBV3-1 and TRBJ1-1; possible D gene TRBD1, 5 bases. The CDR3 nucleotides are TGTGCCAGCAGCCATAGGGGTATGAACACTGAAGCTTTCTTT. It is translated as CASSHRGMNTEAFF. The full variable domain, rest sourced from reference TRBV3-1 and TRBJ1-1, is DTAVSQTPKYLVTQMGNDKSIKCEQNLGHDTMYWYKQDSKKFLKIMFSYNNKELIINETVPNRFSPKSPDKAHLNLHINSLELGDSAVYFCASSHRGMNTEAFFGQGTRLTVV.